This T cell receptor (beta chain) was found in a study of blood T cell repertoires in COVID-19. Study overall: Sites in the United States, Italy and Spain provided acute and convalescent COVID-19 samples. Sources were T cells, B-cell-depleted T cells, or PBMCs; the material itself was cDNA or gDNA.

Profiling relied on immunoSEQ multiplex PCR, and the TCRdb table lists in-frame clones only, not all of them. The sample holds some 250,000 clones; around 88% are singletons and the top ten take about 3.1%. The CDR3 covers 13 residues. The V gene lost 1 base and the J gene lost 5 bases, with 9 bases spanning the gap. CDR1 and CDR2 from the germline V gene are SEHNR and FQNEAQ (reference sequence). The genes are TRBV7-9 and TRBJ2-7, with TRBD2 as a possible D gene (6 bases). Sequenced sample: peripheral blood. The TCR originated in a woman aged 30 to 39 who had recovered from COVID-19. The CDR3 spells CASSLDWGDEQYF. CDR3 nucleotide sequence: TGTGCCAGCAGCTTAGACTGGGGGGACGAGCAGTACTTC.